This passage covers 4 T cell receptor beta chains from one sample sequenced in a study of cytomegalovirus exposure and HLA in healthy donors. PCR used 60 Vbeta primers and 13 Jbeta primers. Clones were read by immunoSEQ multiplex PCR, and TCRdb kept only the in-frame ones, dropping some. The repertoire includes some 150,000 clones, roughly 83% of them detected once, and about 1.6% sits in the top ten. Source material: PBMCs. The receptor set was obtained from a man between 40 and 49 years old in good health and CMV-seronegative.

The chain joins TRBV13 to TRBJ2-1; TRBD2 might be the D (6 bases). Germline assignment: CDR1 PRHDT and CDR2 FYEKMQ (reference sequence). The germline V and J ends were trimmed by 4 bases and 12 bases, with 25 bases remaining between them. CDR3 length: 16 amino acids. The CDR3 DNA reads TGTGCCAGCAGCTGGGAGGCAACCGATAACAATGAGCGGCAGTTCTTC. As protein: CASSWEATDNNERQFF. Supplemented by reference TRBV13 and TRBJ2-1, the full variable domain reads AAGVIQSPRHLIKEKRETATLKCYPIPRHDTVYWYQQGPGQDPQFLISFYEKMQSDKGSIPDRFSAQQFSDYHSELNMSSLELGDSALYFCASSWEATDNNERQFFGPGTRLTVL.

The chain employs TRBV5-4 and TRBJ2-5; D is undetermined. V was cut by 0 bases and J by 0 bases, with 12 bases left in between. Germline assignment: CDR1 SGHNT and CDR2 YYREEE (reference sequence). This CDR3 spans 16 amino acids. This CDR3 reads CASSLAAGSYQETQYF. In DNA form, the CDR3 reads TGTGCCAGCAGCTTGGCCGCAGGCAGCTACCAAGAGACCCAGTACTTC.

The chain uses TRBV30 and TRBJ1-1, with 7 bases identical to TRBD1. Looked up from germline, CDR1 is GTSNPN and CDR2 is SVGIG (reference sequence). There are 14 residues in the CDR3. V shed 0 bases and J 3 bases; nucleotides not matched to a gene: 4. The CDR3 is CAWSVKGAHTEAFF. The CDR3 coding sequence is TGTGCCTGGAGTGTCAAGGGGGCACACACTGAAGCTTTCTTT.

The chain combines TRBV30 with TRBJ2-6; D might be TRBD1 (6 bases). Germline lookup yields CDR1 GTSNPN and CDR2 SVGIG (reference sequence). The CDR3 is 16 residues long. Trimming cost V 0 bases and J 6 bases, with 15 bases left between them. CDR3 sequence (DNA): TGTGCCTGGAGTGTAACGAGGCAGGGGATGGCCAACGTCCTGACTTTC. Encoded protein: CAWSVTRQGMANVLTF.